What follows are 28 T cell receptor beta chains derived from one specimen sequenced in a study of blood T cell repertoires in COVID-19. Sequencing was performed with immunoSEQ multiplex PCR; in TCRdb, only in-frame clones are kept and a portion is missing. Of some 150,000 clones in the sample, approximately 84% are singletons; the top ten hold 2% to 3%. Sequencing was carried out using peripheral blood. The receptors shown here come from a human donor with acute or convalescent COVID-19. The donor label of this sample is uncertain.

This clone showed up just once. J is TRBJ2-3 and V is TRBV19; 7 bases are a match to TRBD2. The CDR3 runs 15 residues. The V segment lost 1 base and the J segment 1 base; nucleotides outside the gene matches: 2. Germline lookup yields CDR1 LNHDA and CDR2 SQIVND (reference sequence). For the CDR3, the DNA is TGTGCCAGTAGTATAGTCCGGGGGGGCACAGATACGCAGTATTTT. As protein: CASSIVRGGTDTQYF.

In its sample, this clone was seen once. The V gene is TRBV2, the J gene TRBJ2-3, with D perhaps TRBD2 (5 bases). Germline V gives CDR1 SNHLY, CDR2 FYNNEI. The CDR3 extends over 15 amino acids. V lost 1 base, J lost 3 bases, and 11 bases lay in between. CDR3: CASSEGGPITDTQYF. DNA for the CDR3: TGTGCCAGCAGTGAAGGAGGGCCTATAACAGATACGCAGTATTTT. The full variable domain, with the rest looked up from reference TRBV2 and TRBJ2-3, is EPEVTQTPSHQVTQMGQEVILRCVPISNHLYFYWYRQILGQKVEFLVSFYNNEISEKSEIFDDQFSVERPDGSNFTLKIRSTKLEDSAMYFCASSEGGPITDTQYFGPGTRLTVL.

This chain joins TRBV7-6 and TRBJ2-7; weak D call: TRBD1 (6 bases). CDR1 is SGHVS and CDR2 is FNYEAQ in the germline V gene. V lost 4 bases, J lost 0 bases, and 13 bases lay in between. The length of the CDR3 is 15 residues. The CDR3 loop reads CASSSGQSPSYEQYF. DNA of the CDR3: TGTGCCAGCAGCTCTGGACAGAGCCCCTCCTACGAGCAGTACTTC.

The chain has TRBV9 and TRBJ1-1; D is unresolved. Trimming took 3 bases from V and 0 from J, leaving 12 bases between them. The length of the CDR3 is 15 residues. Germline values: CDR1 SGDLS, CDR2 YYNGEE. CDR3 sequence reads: CASSASRRMNTEAFF. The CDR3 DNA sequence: TGTGCCAGCAGCGCTAGCAGGCGAATGAACACTGAAGCTTTCTTT.

The DNA for the CDR3 is TGTGCCACCAGCAGAGATCGAGTCAGGGGGCTCGACGGGTCGGTTGAAAAACTGTTTTTT. It translates to CATSRDRVRGLDGSVEKLFF. The V call is TRBV15, the J call TRBJ1-4; 8 nucleotides agree with TRBD1. The CDR3 spans 20 residues. Looked up from germline, CDR1 is LNHNV and CDR2 is YYDKDF (reference sequence). The trim removed 0 bases at V and 7 bases at J, leaving 19 bases unmatched.

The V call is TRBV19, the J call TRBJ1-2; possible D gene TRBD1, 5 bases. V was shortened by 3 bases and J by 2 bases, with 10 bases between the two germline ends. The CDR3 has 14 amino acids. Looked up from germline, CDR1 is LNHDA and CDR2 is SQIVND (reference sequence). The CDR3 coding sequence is TGTGCCAGTAGTATCTTTGGGGGGAACTATGGCTACACCTTC. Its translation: CASSIFGGNYGYTF.

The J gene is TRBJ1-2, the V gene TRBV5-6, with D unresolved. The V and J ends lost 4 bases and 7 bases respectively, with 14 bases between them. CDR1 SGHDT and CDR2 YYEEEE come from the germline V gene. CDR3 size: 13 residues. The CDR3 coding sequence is TGTGCCAGCAGCCCACATTCCGCGGCTGGCTACACCTTC. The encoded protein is CASSPHSAAGYTF.

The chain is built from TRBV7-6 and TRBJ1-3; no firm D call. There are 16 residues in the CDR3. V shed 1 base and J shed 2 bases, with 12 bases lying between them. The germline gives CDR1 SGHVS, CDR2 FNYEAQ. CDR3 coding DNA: TGTGCCAGCAGCTTAGGCAGTGCCCATGCTGGAAACACCATATATTTT. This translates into CASSLGSAHAGNTIYF. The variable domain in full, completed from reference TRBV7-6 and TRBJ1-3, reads GAGVSQSPRYKVTKRGQDVALRCDPISGHVSLYWYRQALGQGPEFLTYFNYEAQQDKSGLPNDRFSAERPEGSISTLTIQRTEQRDSAMYRCASSLGSAHAGNTIYFGEGSWLTVV.

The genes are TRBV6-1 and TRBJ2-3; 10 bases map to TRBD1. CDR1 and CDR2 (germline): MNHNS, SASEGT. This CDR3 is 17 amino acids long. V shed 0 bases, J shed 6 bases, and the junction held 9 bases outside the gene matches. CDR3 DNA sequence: TGTGCCAGCAGTGAAGCAGTGGCGGGACAGGGGTTCGATACGCAGTATTTT. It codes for CASSEAVAGQGFDTQYF.

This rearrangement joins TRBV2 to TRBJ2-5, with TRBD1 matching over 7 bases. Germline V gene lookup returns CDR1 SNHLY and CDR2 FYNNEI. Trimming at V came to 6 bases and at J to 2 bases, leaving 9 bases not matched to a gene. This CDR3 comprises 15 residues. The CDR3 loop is CASRGTGDRQETQYF. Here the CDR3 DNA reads TGTGCCAGCAGAGGAACAGGGGACCGACAAGAGACCCAGTACTTC.

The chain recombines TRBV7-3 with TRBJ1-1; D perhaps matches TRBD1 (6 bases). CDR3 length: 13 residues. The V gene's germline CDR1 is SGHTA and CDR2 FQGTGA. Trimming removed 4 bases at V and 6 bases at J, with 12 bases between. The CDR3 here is CASSWGPTAEAFF. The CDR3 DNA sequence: TGTGCCAGCAGCTGGGGGCCTACAGCTGAAGCTTTCTTT.

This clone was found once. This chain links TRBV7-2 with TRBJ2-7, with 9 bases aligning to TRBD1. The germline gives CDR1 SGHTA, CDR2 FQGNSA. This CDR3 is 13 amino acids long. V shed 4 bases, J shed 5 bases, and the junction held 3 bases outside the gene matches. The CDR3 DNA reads TGTGCCAGCAGCTGGGACAGGGCAAACGAGCAGTACTTC. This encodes CASSWDRANEQYF.

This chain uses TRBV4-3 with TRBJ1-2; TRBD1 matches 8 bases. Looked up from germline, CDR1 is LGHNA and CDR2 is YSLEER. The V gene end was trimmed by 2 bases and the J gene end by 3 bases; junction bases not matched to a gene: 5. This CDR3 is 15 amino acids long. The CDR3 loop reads CASSQTTGVDYGYTF. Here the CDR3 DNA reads TGCGCCAGCAGCCAAACGACAGGGGTGGACTATGGCTACACCTTC.

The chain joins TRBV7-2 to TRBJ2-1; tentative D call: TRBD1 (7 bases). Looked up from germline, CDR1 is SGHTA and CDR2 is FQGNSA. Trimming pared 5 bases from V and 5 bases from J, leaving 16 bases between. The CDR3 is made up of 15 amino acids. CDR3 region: CASSPTGRKNNEQFF. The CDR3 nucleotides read TGTGCCAGCAGCCCGACAGGGAGGAAAAACAATGAGCAGTTCTTC.

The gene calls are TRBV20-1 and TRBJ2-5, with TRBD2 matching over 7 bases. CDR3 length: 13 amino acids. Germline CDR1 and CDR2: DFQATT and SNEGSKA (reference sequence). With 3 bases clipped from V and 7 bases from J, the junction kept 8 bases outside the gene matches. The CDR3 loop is CSASRGREVTQYF. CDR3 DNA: TGCAGTGCTAGTCGAGGACGGGAGGTGACCCAGTACTTC.

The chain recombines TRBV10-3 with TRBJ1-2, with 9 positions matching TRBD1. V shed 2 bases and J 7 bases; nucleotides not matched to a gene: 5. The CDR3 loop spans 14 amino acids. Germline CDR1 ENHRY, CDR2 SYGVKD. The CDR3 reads CAISETGGAGGYTF. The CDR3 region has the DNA TGTGCCATCAGTGAGACAGGGGGCGCGGGTGGCTACACCTTC.

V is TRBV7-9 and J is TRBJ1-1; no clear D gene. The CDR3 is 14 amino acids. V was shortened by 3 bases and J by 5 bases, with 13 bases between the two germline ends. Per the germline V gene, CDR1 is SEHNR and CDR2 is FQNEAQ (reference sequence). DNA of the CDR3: TGTGCCAGCAGCTTGAATTGGGGAGAGACTGAAGCTTTCTTT. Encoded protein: CASSLNWGETEAFF.

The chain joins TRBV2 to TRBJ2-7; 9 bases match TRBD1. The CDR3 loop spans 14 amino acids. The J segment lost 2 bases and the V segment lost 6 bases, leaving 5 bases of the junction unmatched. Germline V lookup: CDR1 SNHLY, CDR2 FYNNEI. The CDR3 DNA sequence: TGTGCCAGCAGGGGACAGGGAGAGGCCTACGAGCAGTACGTC. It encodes CASRGQGEAYEQYV.

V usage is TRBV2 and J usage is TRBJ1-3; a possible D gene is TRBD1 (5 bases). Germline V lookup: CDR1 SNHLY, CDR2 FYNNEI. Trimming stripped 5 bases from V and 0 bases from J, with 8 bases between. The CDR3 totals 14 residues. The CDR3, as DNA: TGTGCCAGCAGTACAGGAGTCTCTGGAAACACCATATATTTT. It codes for CASSTGVSGNTIYF.

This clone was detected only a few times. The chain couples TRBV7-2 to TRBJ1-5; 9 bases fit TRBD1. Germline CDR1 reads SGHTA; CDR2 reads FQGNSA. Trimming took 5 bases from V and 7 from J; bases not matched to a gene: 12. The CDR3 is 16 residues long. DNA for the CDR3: TGTGCCAGCAGCCCTGTAGACAGGGGGTTGGGGCAGCCCCAGCATTTT. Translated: CASSPVDRGLGQPQHF.

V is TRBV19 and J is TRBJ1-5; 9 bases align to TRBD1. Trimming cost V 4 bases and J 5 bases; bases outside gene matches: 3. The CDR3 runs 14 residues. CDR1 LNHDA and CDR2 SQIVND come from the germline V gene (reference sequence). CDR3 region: CASSTRDRDQPQHF. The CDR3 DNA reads TGTGCCAGTAGTACCCGGGACAGGGATCAGCCCCAGCATTTT.

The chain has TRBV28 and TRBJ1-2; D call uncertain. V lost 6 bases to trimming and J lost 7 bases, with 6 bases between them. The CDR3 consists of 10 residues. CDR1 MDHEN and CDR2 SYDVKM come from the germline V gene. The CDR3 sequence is CASSSVGYTF. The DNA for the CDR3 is TGTGCCAGCAGCTCGGTTGGCTACACCTTC.

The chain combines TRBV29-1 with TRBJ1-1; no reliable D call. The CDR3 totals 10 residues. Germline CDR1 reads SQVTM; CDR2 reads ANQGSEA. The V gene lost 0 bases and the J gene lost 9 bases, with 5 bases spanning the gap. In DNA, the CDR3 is TGCAGCGTTGAAGAGCGGAAAGCTTTCTTT. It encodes CSVEERKAFF.

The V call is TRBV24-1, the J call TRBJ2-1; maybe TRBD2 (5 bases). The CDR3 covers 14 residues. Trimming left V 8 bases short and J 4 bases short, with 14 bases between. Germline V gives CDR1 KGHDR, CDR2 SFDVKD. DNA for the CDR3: TGTGCCACCACTAGTAGCGAAATTTACAATGAGCAGTTCTTC. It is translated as CATTSSEIYNEQFF.

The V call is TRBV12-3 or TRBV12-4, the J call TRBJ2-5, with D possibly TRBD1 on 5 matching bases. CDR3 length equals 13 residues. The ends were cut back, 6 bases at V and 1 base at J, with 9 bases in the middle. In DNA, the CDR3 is TGTGCCAGCAGCCTGACAGCCCAAGAGACCCAGTACTTC. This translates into CASSLTAQETQYF.

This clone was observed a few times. In nucleotides, the CDR3 is TGTGCCAGCACCCGAACGCCACAGGGCGGCTATGGCTACACCTTC. Translated: CASTRTPQGGYGYTF. The chain links TRBV7-9 to TRBJ1-2; perhaps TRBD1 as D (6 bases). CDR1 SEHNR and CDR2 FQNEAQ come from the germline V gene (reference sequence). There are 15 residues in the CDR3. Between the trimmed V and J ends, which lost 7 bases and 4 bases, there was a span of 19 bases.

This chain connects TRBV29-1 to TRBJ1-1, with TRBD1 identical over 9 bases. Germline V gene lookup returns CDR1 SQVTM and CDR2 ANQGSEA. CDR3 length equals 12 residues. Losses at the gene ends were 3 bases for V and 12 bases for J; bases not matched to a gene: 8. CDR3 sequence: CSVERDRAGPFF. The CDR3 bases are TGCAGCGTTGAGAGGGACAGGGCTGGACCTTTCTTT.

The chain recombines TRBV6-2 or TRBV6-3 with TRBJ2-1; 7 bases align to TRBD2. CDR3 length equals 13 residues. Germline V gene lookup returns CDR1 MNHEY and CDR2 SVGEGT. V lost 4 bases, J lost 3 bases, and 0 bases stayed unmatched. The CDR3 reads CASSWDYYNEQFF. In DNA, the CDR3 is TGTGCCAGCAGTTGGGACTACTACAATGAGCAGTTCTTC.